Described below is a single T cell receptor beta chain sequence and its context. Its antigen is not yet known. A single base separates this from a much larger clone, so it may be a read error. The data derive from a study of T-cell reconstitution after alpha-beta-depleted transplantation in children (dated by TCRdb to the mid-2010s). In terms of the full investigation: T-cell immune reconstitution after TCRalphabeta/CD19-depleted allogeneic hematopoietic cell transplantation in children was quantitatively tracked in the study by means of TCR repertoire profiling. Study-level results and caveats: Hyperexpanded clone frequencies declined over subsequent months; after one year, T-cell counts and TCRbeta diversity were mostly attributed to newly produced T cells. The apparently early alphabetaT-cell count recovery about two months after transplant was reportedly dependent on only several hundred rapidly expanded clones derived from non-depleted graft cells. In some patients, high TCRbeta diversity at day 60 was attributed to recipient T cells and intrathymic progenitors that had survived conditioning.

From its cysteine to its phenylalanine, the CDR3 spans 14 amino acids. Only the CDR3 part of the read is kept: 42 bases, read in frame from the first base. The germline V gene (reference sequence) gives CDR1 as DFQATT and CDR2 as SNEGSKA. Sample treatment or condition, as interpreted from the label and publication: allogeneic hematopoietic cell transplantation with graft depleted of TCRalphabeta T cells and CD19 B cells. The children who served as transplant recipients had been given grafts of TCRalphabeta/CD19-depleted allogeneic hematopoietic cells. Receptor libraries were prepared by PCR. The sequencer was an Illumina HiSeq 2500. TCR library preparation used molecular barcoding, with unique molecular identifiers applied to normalize quantification of the TCRbeta repertoire. Using fastp trimming at Q25 and MiXCR clonotype assembly, TCRdb reanalyzed the public sequencing data and kept in-frame beta chains. Merged by CDR3 protein, the rows form single entries marked with the most common genes and DNA. This sample gives 700,000 or so distinct CDR3 sequences in total; approximately 14% of them show up just once. Of the sample, around 0.79% is held by the ten largest clones.

The receptor's source is a girl aged 2 to 9 with congenital amegakaryocytic thrombocytopenia, due to receive a stem cell transplant. The source material was PBMCs, sampled before TCRalphabeta/CD19-depleted stem cell transplant. This sequence uses TRBV20-1 and TRBJ2-6, and 7 bases in between align with TRBD1. The CDR3 protein sequence reads: CSAPDPQGPNGLTF. The DNA is TGCAGTGCTCCCGATCCACAGGGGCCCAACGGCCTGACTTTC.